Below, 22 T cell receptor beta chains from the same sample are listed, as sequenced in a study of tumor-infiltrating lymphocytes in primary liver carcinoma. A constant-region primer primed TCR beta cDNA synthesis from 400 to 600 ng of total RNA. The TCR beta library was amplified through three nested multiplex PCR rounds in a modified ARM-PCR procedure. The first two PCR rounds, approximately 10 cycles each, used TRBV1-TRBV30 forward primers and a C-beta reverse primer. TCRdb redid the calling of the multiplex PCR reads with MiXCR, one entry per CDR3 protein. This repertoire shows 100,000 to 120,000 distinct CDR3 sequences, 80% to 85% found once; its top ten account for around 21%. Taking about 20-31 mg of unsorted bulk tissue, the authors co-extracted RNA and DNA. The source material was liver tumor tissue from sampling region 3. Subset meaning: tumor region T3, left-lateral pole. Receptors originate from a man aged 35-49 years with primary liver carcinoma and hepatitis B virus infection.

As for this clonotype: A read error is likely, as this CDR3 ends without the conserved phenylalanine or tryptophan. Because the CDR3's place on the DNA is in doubt, the DNA is left out and the CDR3 is given as listed by TCRdb. The V call is TRBV12-3 or TRBV12-4, the J call TRBJ2-1; the table's D call TRBD1 went unverified against the DNA. Both ends counted, the CDR3 spans 12 residues. This CDR3 is CASSLLCNEQLI.

The V call is TRBV29-1, the J call TRBJ2-7; D is perhaps TRBD1 or TRBD2 (5 bases each). Trimming removed 4 bases from V and 10 bases from J, with 23 bases in between. Per the germline V gene, CDR1 is SQVTM and CDR2 is ANQGSEA. This CDR3 has 14 amino acids. This chain's CDR3 is CSVGPGTGSYKQYF. The CDR3 region has the DNA TGCAGCGTTGGGCCCGGGACGGGCTCCTACAAACAGTACTTC.

Note on this clonotype: A read error may explain this, as a much larger clone is one base away. V and J are TRBV24-1 and TRBJ2-4; perhaps D is TRBD1 or TRBD2 (5 bases each). From germline, CDR1 is KGHDR and CDR2 SFDVKD. This CDR3 is 14 amino acids long. CDR3 nucleotide sequence: TGTGCCACCTGTGAGCCTTCGGGACGAAACATTCAGTACTTC. Translated, it gives CATCEPSGRNIQYF.

The genes are TRBV28 and TRBJ1-2; no reliable D call. V was cut by 7 bases and J by 13 bases, with 19 bases left in between. The CDR3 consists of 12 residues. Germline values: CDR1 MDHEN, CDR2 SYDVKM. For the CDR3, the DNA is TGTGCCAGCAATATGGAGGGCTATGGCCGCACCTTC. Translating gives CASNMEGYGRTF.

In regard to this clonotype: A much larger clone sits a single nucleotide away, making a read error possible. The genes are TRBV28 and TRBJ2-5, with 10 bases that match TRBD1. V was clipped by 7 bases and J by 5 bases; unmatched bases: 7. This CDR3 has 14 amino acids. CDR1 is MDHEN and CDR2 is SYDVKM in the germline V gene. CDR3 sequence reads: CASNRGQGSETQYF. The CDR3 nucleotides read TGTGCCAGCAACCGGGGACAGGGGTCGGAGACCCAGTACTTC.

This clonotype was observed many times. This chain links TRBV20-1 with TRBJ1-1; 8 bases are a match to TRBD1. The CDR3 consists of 14 residues. Germline lookup yields CDR1 DFQATT and CDR2 SNEGSKA (reference sequence). Trimming at V came to 0 bases and at J to 6 bases, leaving 6 bases not matched to a gene. The CDR3 nucleotides read TGCAGTGCTAGAGATCCCTCAGGGGGCCCTGAAGCTTTCTTT. Translating gives CSARDPSGGPEAFF.

To note about this clonotype: A read error may produce the germline difference seen at one junction end. The chain carries TRBV29-1 and TRBJ2-3, with 9 bases lining up with TRBD2. The germline V gene encodes CDR1 SQVTM and CDR2 ANQGSEA. CDR3 length equals 14 residues. The CDR3 region has the DNA TGCAGCGTGGGACATGGGACTAGCACAGACACGCAGTATTTT. Translating gives CSVGHGTSTDTQYF.

There are many counts of this clonotype. The chain is built from TRBV30 and TRBJ2-1; 10 positions agree with TRBD2. With V trimmed by 0 bases and J by 13 bases, 9 bases remained unmatched. This CDR3 has 14 amino acids. Germline-derived CDR1 and CDR2 are GTSNPN and SVGIG (reference sequence). CDR3 coding DNA: TGTGCCTGGAGTGTACAGCGGGGGGGGCCCCGACAGTTCTTC. Translated: CAWSVQRGGPRQFF.

On this clonotype itself: A much larger clone differs from this one at a single base, so this may be a read error. Written as DNA, the CDR3 is TGTGCCAGCAGCTGGGTAGGCGGCAATGAGCAGTTCTTC. This codes for CASSWVGGNEQFF. This chain links TRBV7-2 with TRBJ2-1; no reliable D call. The CDR3 extends over 13 amino acids. Germline loops: CDR1 SGHTA, CDR2 FQGNSA. V was pared by 4 bases and J by 6 bases, with 10 bases between.

Remarks on this clonotype: The junction and the germline gene differ at one end; a read error may be behind it. The chain combines TRBV29-1 with TRBJ2-7, with TRBD2 as a possible D gene (5 bases). Germline V gene data show CDR1 as SQVTM and CDR2 as ANQGSEA. The CDR3 loop spans 14 amino acids. The CDR3: CSARLGSRSYEQYF. The CDR3 DNA reads TGCAGCGCCAGACTGGGGAGTCGTAGCTACGAGCAGTATTTC.

This clonotype was seen a handful of times. A much larger clone differs from this one at a single base, so this may be a read error. This chain links TRBV28 with TRBJ2-2; D gene unclear. CDR3 size: 14 residues. V shed 4 bases and J shed 7 bases, with 13 bases lying between them. Germline V gene sequence: CDR1 MDHEN, CDR2 SYDVKM. The CDR3 here is CASSYVGSVGELFF. As DNA, the CDR3 is TGTGCCAGCAGTTATGTGGGATCTGTCGGGGAGCTGTTTTTT.

With regard to this clonotype: One end of the junction varies from germline; a read error may be responsible. CDR3 sequence: CASGYFDPTGGPNQPQHF. The CDR3 nucleotides are TGTGCCAGCGGTTACTTTGATCCGACAGGGGGGCCAAATCAGCCCCAGCATTTT. The chain recombines TRBV6-6 with TRBJ1-5; 9 bases agree with TRBD1. The CDR3 contains 18 residues. Germline values: CDR1 MNHNY, CDR2 SVGAGI (reference sequence).

This clonotype was seen more than once but under ten times. This may come from a read error, since a much larger clone is one base off. The chain couples TRBV28 to TRBJ1-5, with a tentative D call TRBD1 (6 bases). The CDR3 length is 14 residues. Trimming took 5 bases from V and 6 from J, leaving 14 bases between them. Germline loops: CDR1 MDHEN, CDR2 SYDVKM. The CDR3 here is CASSRGQTSQPQHF. The CDR3 bases are TGTGCCAGCAGTAGAGGACAGACAAGTCAGCCCCAGCATTTT.

The DNA for the CDR3 is TGTGCCAGCGGCACTAGAGGAACGGTGAACACTGAAGCTTTCTTT. The encoded protein is CASGTRGTVNTEAFF. The chain uses TRBV5-8 and TRBJ1-1; no firm D call. Between the trimmed V and J ends, which lost 7 bases and 0 bases, there was a span of 16 bases. The CDR3 covers 15 residues. The germline V gene has CDR1 SGHTS and CDR2 YDEGEE. Looking up the rest from reference TRBV5-8 and TRBJ1-1 gives the full variable domain: EAGVTQSPTHLIKTRGQQATLRCSPISGHTSVYWYQQALGLGLQFLLWYDEGEERNRGNFPPRFSGRQFPNYSSELNVNALELEDSALYLCASGTRGTVNTEAFFGQGTRLTVV.

About this clonotype itself: One end of the junction varies from germline; a read error may be responsible. The V call is TRBV6-1, the J call TRBJ2-3; TRBD2 agrees at 8 bases. Germline V CDR1 and CDR2: MNHNS, SASEGT. This CDR3 comprises 15 residues. CDR3 in amino acids: CASSNGRASTDTQYF. CDR3 coding DNA: TGTGCCAGCAGTAACGGGAGGGCTAGCACAGATACGCAGTATTTC.

This chain joins TRBV15 and TRBJ2-5; D might be TRBD1 (7 bases). Germline V CDR1 and CDR2: LNHNV, YYDKDF (reference sequence). Trimming took off 0 bases at V and 1 base at J, with 21 bases between the two ends. The CDR3 sequence is 19 residues long. The CDR3 loop is CATSRDLGTATSRQETQYF. In DNA form, the CDR3 reads TGTGCCACCAGCAGAGATTTGGGGACAGCCACTAGCCGCCAAGAGACCCAGTACTTC.

The table lists this clonotype with a few counts. A much larger clone is a single base away; this may be a read error. The chain joins TRBV12-3 or TRBV12-4 to TRBJ1-1; D gene ambiguous. The CDR3 is 13 residues long. Trimming removed 6 bases from V and 7 bases from J, with 15 bases in between. CDR3 region: CASSVPLGIEAFF. For the CDR3, the DNA is TGTGCCAGCAGCGTCCCCCTGGGGATTGAAGCTTTCTTT.

This clonotype was seen a handful of times. The V and J genes are TRBV12-3 or TRBV12-4 and TRBJ1-2; unclear D gene. V was clipped by 7 bases and J by 0 bases, with 12 bases between them. CDR3 length: 14 amino acids. The CDR3: CASIPSVTNYGYTF. The DNA of the CDR3 is TGTGCCAGCATCCCCTCGGTGACTAACTATGGCTACACCTTC.

Notes on this clonotype: At one boundary the junction diverges from the germline segment, which might be a read error. The gene calls are TRBV28 and TRBJ2-1, with D possibly TRBD2 on 6 matching bases. The germline V gene encodes CDR1 MDHEN and CDR2 SYDVKM. The CDR3 consists of 14 residues. The CDR3: CVSMWGGPYNEWFF. The CDR3 DNA reads TGTGTCAGCATGTGGGGAGGTCCTTACAATGAGTGGTTCTTC. Full variable domain (remainder filled in from reference TRBV28 and TRBJ2-1): DVKVTQSSRYLVKRTGEKVFLECVQDMDHENMFWYRQDPGLGLRLIYFSYDVKMKEKGDIPEGYSVSREKKERFSLILESASTNQTSMYLCVSMWGGPYNEWFFGPGTRLTVL.

This chain links TRBV10-2 with TRBJ1-1; D is uncertain. V lost 7 bases and J lost 7, with 10 bases in between. Looked up from germline, CDR1 is WSHSY and CDR2 is SAAADI. There are 11 residues in the CDR3. This CDR3 is CASIYLNEAFF. The CDR3 DNA reads TGCGCCAGCATCTACCTCAATGAAGCTTTCTTT.

As for this clonotype: This may come from a read error, since a much larger clone is one base off. The J gene is TRBJ2-5, the V gene TRBV5-1; the D gene is possibly TRBD1 (5 bases). V lost 2 bases, J lost 2 bases, and 7 bases lay in between. CDR3 length: 13 residues. Germline V gene lookup returns CDR1 SGHRS and CDR2 YFSETQ. CDR3: CASSFNRQETQYF. The CDR3 coding sequence is TGCGCCAGCAGCTTTAACAGGCAAGAGACCCAGTACTTC.

Concerning this clonotype: A read error may produce the germline difference seen at one junction end. This chain uses TRBV4-2 with TRBJ2-1, with 7 bases that match TRBD1. The length of the CDR3 is 16 residues. Germline CDR1 LGHNA, CDR2 YNFKEQ. CDR3 nucleotides: TGTACCAGCAGCCGACGGACAGGACCAGGTGTCAATGAGCAGTTCTTC. This gives the protein CTSSRRTGPGVNEQFF.